The present T cell receptor (beta chain) was sequenced within a study of blood T cells in healthy people across ages. CDR1 is SGHTA and CDR2 is FQGTGA in the germline V gene. The CDR3 consists of 17 residues. Primed by a sample-barcoded 5' primer and a J-beta primer mix, a second PCR proceeded for about 7 to 12 cycles. TCRdb reprocessed the 5' RACE reads with MiXCR, giving one entry per CDR3 protein. The sample contains approximately 780,000 distinct CDR3 sequences, around a quarter of which appear only once. This clonotype was detected a few times. These data were likewise used in another study, on T cells of mothers and their children.

The sequence came from a boy younger than 18 in good health. The rearrangement joins TRBV7-3 to TRBJ2-5; 13 nucleotides agree with TRBD2. The closer fit of TRBJ2-1 to the DNA end suggests the J call may be wrong. Source material: blood. The CDR3 nucleotides read TGTGCCAGCAGCGCCGAGACTAGCGGGGGGCTCTACAATGAGCAGTTCTTC. This gives the protein CASSAETSGGLYNEQFF.